A selection of T cell receptor beta chains follows, all from one sample in a study of blood T cell repertoires in COVID-19. Clones were read by immunoSEQ multiplex PCR, and TCRdb kept only the in-frame ones, dropping some. The table shows roughly 130,000 clones, with about 87% occurring only once. Material: peripheral blood. All receptors come from a human donor with COVID-19, enrolled during active disease. The donor label of this sample is uncertain. Both conserved end residues are part of each CDR3. The D gene is left open where the match is weak. Where a row states a size, it is once, few, many or the class of an expanded clone; other rows omit it.

j_call v_call d_call clone_size cdr3_aa cdr3_nt
TRBJ2-7 TRBV2 TRBD1 . CASTGDRGYEQYF TGTGCCAGCACCGGGGACAGAGGCTACGAGCAGTACTTC
TRBJ2-6 TRBV10-3 . . CAISELGASGANVLTF TGTGCCATCAGTGAGTTAGGGGCCTCTGGGGCCAACGTCCTGACTTTC
TRBJ2-1 TRBV25-1 . . CASSNGGPYNEQFF TGTGCCAGCAGTAACGGAGGGCCCTACAATGAGCAGTTCTTC
TRBJ2-1 TRBV6-4 . . CASSDNRLSNEQFF TGTGCCAGCAGTGATAACAGGTTGAGCAATGAGCAGTTCTTC
TRBJ2-5 TRBV3-1/TRBV3-2 TRBD2 . CASSPPDGRGVKETQYF TGTGCCAGCAGCCCCCCGGACGGGCGGGGGGTTAAAGAGACCCAGTACTTC
TRBJ1-1 TRBV30 . . CAWARGTEAFF TGTGCCTGGGCCCGGGGCACTGAAGCTTTCTTT
TRBJ1-3 TRBV7-9 TRBD1 . CASPRTGQGNTIYF TGTGCCAGCCCCCGGACAGGGCAAGGAAACACCATATATTTT
TRBJ1-3 TRBV7-6 . . CASSRNIRGSGNTIYF TGTGCCAGCAGCCGTAATATCAGGGGTTCTGGAAACACCATATATTTT
TRBJ2-1 TRBV12-5 TRBD2 . CASGPPAWGGGSNEQFF TGTGCTAGTGGTCCACCGGCCTGGGGGGGTGGGAGCAATGAGCAGTTCTTC
TRBJ2-7 TRBV11-2 TRBD2 . CASRGGSSGNSYEQYF TGTGCCAGCAGGGGGGGGTCTAGCGGGAACTCCTACGAGCAGTACTTC
TRBJ2-1 TRBV5-1 TRBD1 . CASSLAGQGAEQFF TGCGCCAGCAGCTTGGCGGGACAGGGGGCTGAGCAGTTCTTC
TRBJ1-5 TRBV4-1 TRBD1 . CASSQVLPGQGPYSNQPQHF TGCGCCAGCAGCCAAGTTCTTCCTGGACAGGGGCCGTATAGCAATCAGCCCCAGCATTTT
TRBJ1-5 TRBV10-2 TRBD1 . CASSQGGHQPQHF TGCGCCAGCAGTCAAGGGGGCCATCAGCCCCAGCATTTT
TRBJ2-1 TRBV19 TRBD2 . CASSIVAGDNEQFF TGTGCCAGTAGTATAGTAGCGGGGGACAATGAGCAGTTCTTC
TRBJ1-2 TRBV9 TRBD1 . CASSGRTGFYGYTF TGTGCCAGCAGCGGGCGGACAGGTTTTTATGGCTACACCTTC
TRBJ2-1 TRBV5-4 TRBD1 . CASSLQGARLEQFF TGTGCCAGCAGCTTACAGGGGGCGAGGTTGGAGCAGTTCTTC
TRBJ1-5 TRBV19 . . CASRSGIQPQHF TGTGCCAGTAGATCGGGGATTCAGCCCCAGCATTTT
TRBJ1-2 TRBV7-6 TRBD1 . CASSPPAGTEAANYGYTF TGTGCCAGCAGCCCACCCGCCGGGACAGAGGCTGCTAACTATGGCTACACCTTC
TRBJ2-2 TRBV5-1 TRBD2 . CASSSGSGGPNTGELFF TGCGCCAGCAGCTCCGGTAGCGGGGGACCGAACACCGGGGAGCTGTTTTTT
TRBJ1-5 TRBV29-1 . . CSVSGARGQPQHF TGCAGCGTTTCAGGGGCCCGGGGTCAGCCCCAGCATTTT
TRBJ1-6 TRBV7-2 . . CASSSVQYNSPLHF TGTGCCAGCAGTTCCGTACAGTATAATTCACCCCTCCACTTT
TRBJ2-5 TRBV6-5 TRBD2 once CASSYGLGGKETQYF TGTGCCAGCAGTTACGGTTTGGGGGGGAAAGAGACCCAGTACTTC
TRBJ1-6 TRBV4-1 . . CASSQPPLKGHSPLHF TGCGCCAGCAGCCAGCCCCCGCTTAAGGGGCACTCACCCCTCCACTTT
TRBJ2-5 TRBV7-3 TRBD1 . CASSPGQGQETQYF TGTGCCAGCAGCCCTGGACAGGGGCAAGAGACCCAGTACTTC
TRBJ2-1 TRBV29-1 TRBD1 . CSVDRESLNEQFF TGCAGCGTCGACAGGGAAAGTCTCAATGAGCAGTTCTTC
TRBJ1-4 TRBV12-5 . . CASGLTTGGTNEKLFF TGTGCTAGTGGTTTGACTACGGGGGGAACTAATGAAAAACTGTTTTTT
TRBJ1-6 TRBV2 . . CARTGISSPLHF TGTGCCAGAACAGGGATAAGTTCACCCCTCCACTTT
TRBJ1-2 TRBV10-1 . . CASSEWAVGGYTF TGCGCCAGCAGTGAATGGGCAGTTGGTGGCTACACCTTC
TRBJ2-1 TRBV6-5 TRBD2 . CASSYSGTRLEQFF TGTGCCAGCAGTTACTCGGGGACTAGACTTGAGCAGTTCTTC
TRBJ1-2 TRBV2 . . CASIVQGPYGYTF TGTGCCAGTATCGTTCAGGGGCCGTATGGCTACACCTTC
TRBJ1-6 TRBV28 . . CASSLGGGGGSPSPLHF TGTGCCAGCAGTTTGGGGGGTGGAGGAGGGAGCCCTTCACCCCTCCACTTT
TRBJ2-3 TRBV5-4 TRBD2 . CASSRLAGRTDTQYF TGTGCCAGCAGCAGACTAGCGGGAAGGACAGATACGCAGTATTTT
TRBJ2-3 TRBV10-1 . . CASSDPRTGSQYF TGCGCCAGCAGTGATCCCCGGACGGGATCGCAGTATTTT
TRBJ2-6 TRBV9 TRBD1 . CASTPGQGGSGANVLTF TGTGCCAGCACCCCGGGACAGGGAGGCTCTGGGGCCAACGTCCTGACTTTC
TRBJ2-1 TRBV2 TRBD2 . CASSEQGGREEQFF TGTGCCAGCAGTGAACAGGGCGGGAGAGAGGAGCAGTTCTTC
TRBJ2-1 TRBV7-2 . few CASSFDHRGEQFF TGTGCCAGCAGCTTTGACCATAGGGGCGAGCAGTTCTTC
TRBJ2-1 TRBV5-4 TRBD1 . CASSLGPGQGANEQFF TGTGCCAGCAGCTTGGGACCGGGACAGGGGGCGAATGAGCAGTTCTTC
TRBJ2-7 TRBV11-1 . . CASSSSPSHYYEQYF TGTGCCAGCAGCTCCAGTCCTAGCCACTACTACGAGCAGTACTTC
TRBJ2-2 TRBV7-2 . once CASSLGNRAGELFF TGTGCCAGCAGCTTAGGGAACAGGGCGGGGGAGCTGTTTTTT
TRBJ1-4 TRBV3-1/TRBV3-2 . . CASLENQGEKLFF TGTGCCAGCCTAGAGAACCAGGGGGAAAAACTGTTTTTT
TRBJ1-3 TRBV11-2 TRBD1 . CASSFPTGTGNTIYF TGTGCCAGCAGCTTCCCGACAGGGACTGGAAACACCATATATTTT
TRBJ1-6 TRBV6-5 . . CASSGGSSYNSPLHF TGTGCCAGCTCGGGGGGCAGCTCCTATAATTCACCCCTCCACTTT